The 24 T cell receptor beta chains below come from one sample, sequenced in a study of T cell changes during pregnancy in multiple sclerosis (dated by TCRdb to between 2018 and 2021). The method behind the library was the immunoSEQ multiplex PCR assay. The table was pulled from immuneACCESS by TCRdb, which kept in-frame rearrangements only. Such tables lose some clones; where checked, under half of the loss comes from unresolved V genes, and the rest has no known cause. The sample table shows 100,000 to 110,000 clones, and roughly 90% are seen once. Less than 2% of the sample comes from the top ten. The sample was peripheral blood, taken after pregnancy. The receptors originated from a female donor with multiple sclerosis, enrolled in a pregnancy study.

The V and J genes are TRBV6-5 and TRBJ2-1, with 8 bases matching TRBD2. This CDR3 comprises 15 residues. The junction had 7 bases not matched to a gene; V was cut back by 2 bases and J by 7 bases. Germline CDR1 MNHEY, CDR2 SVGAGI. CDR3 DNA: TGTGCCAGCAGTTACCCAGCGGGAGATGGGAATGAGCAGTTCTTC. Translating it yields CASSYPAGDGNEQFF.

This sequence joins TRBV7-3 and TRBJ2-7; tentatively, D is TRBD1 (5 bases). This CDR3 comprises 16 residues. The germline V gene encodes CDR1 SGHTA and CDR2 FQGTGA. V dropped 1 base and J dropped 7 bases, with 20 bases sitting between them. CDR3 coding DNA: TGTGCCAGCAGCTTAAGGTTAACCGGGCGCCAGGGAGAGCAGTACTTC. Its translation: CASSLRLTGRQGEQYF.

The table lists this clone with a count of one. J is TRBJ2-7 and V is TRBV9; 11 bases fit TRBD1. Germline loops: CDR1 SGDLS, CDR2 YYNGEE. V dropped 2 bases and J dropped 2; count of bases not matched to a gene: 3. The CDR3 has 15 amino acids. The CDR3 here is CASSVRDRGTYEQYF. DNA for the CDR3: TGTGCCAGCAGCGTGCGGGACAGGGGGACCTACGAGCAGTACTTC.

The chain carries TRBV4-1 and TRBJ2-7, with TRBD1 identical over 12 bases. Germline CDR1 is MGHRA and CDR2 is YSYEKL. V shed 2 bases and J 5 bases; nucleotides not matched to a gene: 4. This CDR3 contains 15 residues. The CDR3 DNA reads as TGCGCCAGCAGCCAATTCGGGACAGGGGGCAACGAGCAGTACTTC. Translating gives CASSQFGTGGNEQYF.

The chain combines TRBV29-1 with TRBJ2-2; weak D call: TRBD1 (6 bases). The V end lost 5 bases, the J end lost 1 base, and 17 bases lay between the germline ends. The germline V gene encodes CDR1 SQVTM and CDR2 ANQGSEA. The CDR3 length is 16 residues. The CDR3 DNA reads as TGCAGCGTTCGCACTCCGACAGGACGGAACACCGGGGAGCTGTTTTTT. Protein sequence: CSVRTPTGRNTGELFF.

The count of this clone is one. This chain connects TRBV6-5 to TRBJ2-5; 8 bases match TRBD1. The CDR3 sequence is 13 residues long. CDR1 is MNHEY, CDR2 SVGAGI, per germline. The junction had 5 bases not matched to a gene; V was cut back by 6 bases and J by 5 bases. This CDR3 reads CASSRDRGETQYF. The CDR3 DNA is TGTGCCAGCAGCCGAGACAGGGGCGAGACCCAGTACTTC.

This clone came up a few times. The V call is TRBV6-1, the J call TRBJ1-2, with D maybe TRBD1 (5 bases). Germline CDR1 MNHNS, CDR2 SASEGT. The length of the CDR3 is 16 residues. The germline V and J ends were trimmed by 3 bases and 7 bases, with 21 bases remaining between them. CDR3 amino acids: CASSDGGGAAVGGYTF. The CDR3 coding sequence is TGTGCCAGCAGTGACGGCGGAGGGGCGGCAGTTGGTGGCTACACCTTC.

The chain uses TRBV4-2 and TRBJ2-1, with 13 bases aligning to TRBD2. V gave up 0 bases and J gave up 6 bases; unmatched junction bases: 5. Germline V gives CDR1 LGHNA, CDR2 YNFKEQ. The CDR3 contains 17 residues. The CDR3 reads CASSQETRLAGGNEQFF. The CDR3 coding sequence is TGTGCCAGCAGCCAAGAGACTCGACTAGCGGGAGGCAATGAGCAGTTCTTC.

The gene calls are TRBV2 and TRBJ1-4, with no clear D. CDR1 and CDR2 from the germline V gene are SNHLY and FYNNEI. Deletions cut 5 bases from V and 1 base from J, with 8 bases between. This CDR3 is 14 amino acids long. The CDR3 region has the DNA TGTGCCAGCAGTTACGGTGGAACTAATGAAAAACTGTTTTTT. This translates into CASSYGGTNEKLFF.

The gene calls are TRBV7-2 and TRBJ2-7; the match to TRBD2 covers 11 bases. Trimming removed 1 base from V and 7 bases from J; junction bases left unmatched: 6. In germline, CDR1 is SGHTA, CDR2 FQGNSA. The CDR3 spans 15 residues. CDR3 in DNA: TGTGCCAGCAGCTTAGTAGCGGGGGGGCTAGGGGAGCAGTACTTC. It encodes CASSLVAGGLGEQYF. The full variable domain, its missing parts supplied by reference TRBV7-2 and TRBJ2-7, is GAGVSQSPSNKVTEKGKDVELRCDPISGHTALYWYRQSLGQGLEFLIYFQGNSAPDKSGLPSDRFSAERTGGSVSTLTIQRTQQEDSAVYLCASSLVAGGLGEQYFGPGTRLTVT.

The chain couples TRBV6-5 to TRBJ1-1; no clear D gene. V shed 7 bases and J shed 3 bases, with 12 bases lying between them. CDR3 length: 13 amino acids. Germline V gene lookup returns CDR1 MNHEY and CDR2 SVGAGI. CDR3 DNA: TGTGCCAGCAAAAACAACGGGGACACTGAAGCTTTCTTT. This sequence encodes CASKNNGDTEAFF.

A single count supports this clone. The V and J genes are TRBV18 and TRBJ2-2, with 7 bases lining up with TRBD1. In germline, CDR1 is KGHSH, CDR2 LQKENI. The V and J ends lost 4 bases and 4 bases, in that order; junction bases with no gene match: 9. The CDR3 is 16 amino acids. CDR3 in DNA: TGTGCCAGCTCACTACGCCCGACAGGGAGCACCGGGGAGCTGTTTTTT. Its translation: CASSLRPTGSTGELFF.

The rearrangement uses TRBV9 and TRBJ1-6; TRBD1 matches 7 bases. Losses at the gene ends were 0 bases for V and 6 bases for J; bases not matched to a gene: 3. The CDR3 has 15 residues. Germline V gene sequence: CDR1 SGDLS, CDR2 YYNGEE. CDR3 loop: CASSVGDSFNSPLHF. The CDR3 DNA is TGTGCCAGCAGCGTAGGGGACAGCTTTAATTCACCCCTCCACTTT.

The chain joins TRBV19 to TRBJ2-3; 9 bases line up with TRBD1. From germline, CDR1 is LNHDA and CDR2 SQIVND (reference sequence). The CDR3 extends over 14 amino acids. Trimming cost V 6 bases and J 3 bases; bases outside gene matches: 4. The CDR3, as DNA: TGTGCCAGTAGCGGGACAGGGAGAACAGATACGCAGTATTTT. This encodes CASSGTGRTDTQYF.

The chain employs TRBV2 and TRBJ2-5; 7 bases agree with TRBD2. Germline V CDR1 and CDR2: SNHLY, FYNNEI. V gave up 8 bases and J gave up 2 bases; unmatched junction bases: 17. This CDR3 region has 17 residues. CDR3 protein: CASCCPGLASGQETQYF. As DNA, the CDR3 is TGTGCCAGCTGCTGCCCGGGTCTCGCTAGCGGACAAGAGACCCAGTACTTC.

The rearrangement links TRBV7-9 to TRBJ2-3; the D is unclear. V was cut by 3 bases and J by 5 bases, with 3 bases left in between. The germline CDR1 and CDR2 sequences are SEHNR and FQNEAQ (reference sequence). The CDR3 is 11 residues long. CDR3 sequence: CASSFGDTQYF. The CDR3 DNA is TGTGCCAGCAGCTTCGGAGATACGCAGTATTTT.

CDR3: CASSAPGLAGGAYEQYF. In DNA form, the CDR3 reads TGTGCCAGCAGTGCCCCGGGACTAGCGGGAGGGGCCTACGAGCAGTACTTC. The genes are TRBV2 and TRBJ2-7; 16 bases fit TRBD2. The V segment lost 4 bases and the J segment 2 bases; nucleotides outside the gene matches: 5. Germline V gives CDR1 SNHLY, CDR2 FYNNEI. This CDR3 is 17 amino acids long. Complete variable domain (other parts from reference TRBV2 and TRBJ2-7): EPEVTQTPSHQVTQMGQEVILRCVPISNHLYFYWYRQILGQKVEFLVSFYNNEISEKSEIFDDQFSVERPDGSNFTLKIRSTKLEDSAMYFCASSAPGLAGGAYEQYFGPGTRLTVT.

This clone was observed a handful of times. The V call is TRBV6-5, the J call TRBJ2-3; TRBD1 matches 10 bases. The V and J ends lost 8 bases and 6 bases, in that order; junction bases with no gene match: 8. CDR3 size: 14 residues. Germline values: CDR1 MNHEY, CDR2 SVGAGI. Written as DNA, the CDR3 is TGTGCCAGCGGAAAGACAGGGGGCGGGGATACGCAGTATTTT. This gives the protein CASGKTGGGDTQYF.

CDR3 residues: CASSLLRSGRLTTGELFF. The CDR3 region has the DNA TGTGCCAGCAGCTTGTTGCGATCCGGACGACTAACGACCGGGGAGCTGTTTTTT. The J gene is TRBJ2-2, the V gene TRBV5-6, with D possibly being TRBD2 (5 bases). Germline assignment: CDR1 SGHDT and CDR2 YYEEEE. This CDR3 is built from 18 residues. Trimming took off 1 base at V and 5 bases at J, with 21 bases between the two ends.

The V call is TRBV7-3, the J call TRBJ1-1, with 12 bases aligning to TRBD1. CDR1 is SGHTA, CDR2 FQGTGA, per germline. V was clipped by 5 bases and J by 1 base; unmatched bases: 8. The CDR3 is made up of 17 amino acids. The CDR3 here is CASSQEGQGAWNTEAFF. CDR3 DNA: TGTGCCAGCAGCCAAGAGGGACAGGGGGCATGGAACACTGAAGCTTTCTTT.

Here the CDR3 DNA reads TGTGCCAGCAGCTTAGGGGCTAGCGGGGGGCCTAAAGAGACCCAGTACTTC. Residues: CASSLGASGGPKETQYF. The chain employs TRBV11-2 and TRBJ2-5, with TRBD2 identical over 11 bases. CDR1 is SGHAT and CDR2 is FQNNGV in the germline V gene. J gave up 3 bases and V 1 base, and 7 bases lay outside the gene matches. The CDR3 length is 17 residues.

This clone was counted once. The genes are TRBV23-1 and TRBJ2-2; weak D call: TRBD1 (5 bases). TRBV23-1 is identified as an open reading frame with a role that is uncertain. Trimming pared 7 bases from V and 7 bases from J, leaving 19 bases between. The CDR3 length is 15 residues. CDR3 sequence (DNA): TGCGCCAGCACCAAAAAGCCCCCCAGGGACGGGGAGCTGTTTTTT. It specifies CASTKKPPRDGELFF.

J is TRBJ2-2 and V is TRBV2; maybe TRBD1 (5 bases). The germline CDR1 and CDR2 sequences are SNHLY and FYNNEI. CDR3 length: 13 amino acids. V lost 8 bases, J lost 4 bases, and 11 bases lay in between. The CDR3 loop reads CASQGRATGELFF. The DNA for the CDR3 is TGTGCCAGCCAGGGCCGGGCCACCGGGGAGCTGTTTTTT.

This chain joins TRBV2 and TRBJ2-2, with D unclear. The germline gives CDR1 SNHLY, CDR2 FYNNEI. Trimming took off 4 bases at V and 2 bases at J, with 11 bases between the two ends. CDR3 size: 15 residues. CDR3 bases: TGTGCCAGCAGTGGACGAGGATTCAACACCGGGGAGCTGTTTTTT. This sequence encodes CASSGRGFNTGELFF.